One sample yielded the 25 T cell receptor beta chains listed below, sequenced in a study of blood T cell repertoires in COVID-19. The assay was immunoSEQ multiplex PCR, and TCRdb's table has in-frame clones only and misses some. The data show approximately 250,000 clones, over 80% seen once. Sequenced input: PBMCs or T cells enriched from blood (not recorded which). These receptors came from a woman younger than 45 with acute COVID-19.

This clone was counted between two and nine times. V gene TRBV25-1 combines with J gene TRBJ1-2, with a tentative D call TRBD1 (5 bases). The CDR3 contains 12 residues. V lost 1 base and J 6 bases, leaving 6 bases between the germline ends. Per the germline V gene, CDR1 is MGHDK and CDR2 is SYGVNS. The CDR3 sequence is CASSEWGDGYTF. CDR3 DNA: TGTGCCAGCAGTGAATGGGGGGATGGCTACACCTTC.

The rearrangement links TRBV24-1 to TRBJ2-5; TRBD1 agrees at 9 bases. With 6 bases clipped from V and 5 bases from J, the junction kept 3 bases outside the gene matches. Germline CDR1 reads KGHDR; CDR2 reads SFDVKD. The CDR3 totals 13 residues. The CDR3 DNA sequence: TGTGCCACCAGTTTGACAGGGGGGGAGACCCAGTACTTC. Translated, it gives CATSLTGGETQYF.

This rearrangement joins TRBV11-3 to TRBJ2-3, with 8 nucleotides matching TRBD2. With V trimmed by 2 bases and J by 1 base, 11 bases remained unmatched. The CDR3 runs 18 residues. Looked up from germline, CDR1 is SGHNT and CDR2 is YENEEA. CDR3 nucleotide sequence: TGTGCCAGCAGCTTAATCTCCCCTAGCGGGTCCGGCACAGATACGCAGTATTTT. Encoded protein: CASSLISPSGSGTDTQYF. Using reference TRBV11-3 and TRBJ2-3 for the parts outside the CDR3, the full variable domain is EAGVVQSPRYKIIEKKQPVAFWCNPISGHNTLYWYLQNLGQGPELLIRYENEEAVDDSQLPKDRFSAERLKGVDSTLKIQPAELGDSAVYLCASSLISPSGSGTDTQYFGPGTRLTVL.

The rearrangement links TRBV9 to TRBJ2-5; 7 bases map to TRBD1. In germline, CDR1 is SGDLS, CDR2 YYNGEE. The CDR3 runs 14 residues. V lost 3 bases to trimming and J lost 4 bases; unmatched junction nucleotides: 6. CDR3 coding DNA: TGTGCCAGCAGCGGACAGGGTCTGTCAGAGACCCAGTACTTC. Encoded protein: CASSGQGLSETQYF.

Only a few counts were recorded for this clone. J is TRBJ1-3 and V is TRBV29-1; the D is unclear. This CDR3 has 15 residues. Germline V gives CDR1 SQVTM, CDR2 ANQGSEA. The V end was cut by 4 bases, the J end by 0 bases, with 13 bases between. The CDR3, as DNA: TGCAGCGTTGTCTCCGGGTCGAGCTCTGGAAACACCATATATTTT. Translation: CSVVSGSSSGNTIYF.

The count of this clone is one. Other DNA sequences in the sample encode the same CDR3. This chain uses TRBV12-5 with TRBJ2-5; 8 nucleotides match TRBD1. The CDR3 length is 13 residues. The V segment lost 6 bases and the J segment 5 bases; nucleotides outside the gene matches: 5. Germline V gene sequence: CDR1 LGHNT, CDR2 FRNRAP. The CDR3 DNA sequence: TGTGCTAGTGGCCTGACAGGGGTGGAGACCCAGTACTTC. This encodes CASGLTGVETQYF.

The chain recombines TRBV10-1 with TRBJ2-1, with 8 bases lining up with TRBD2. CDR3 length: 13 residues. Per the germline V gene, CDR1 is WNHNN and CDR2 is SYGVQD (reference sequence). V gave up 1 base and J gave up 13 bases; unmatched junction bases: 6. The CDR3 protein is CASSEYQREPQFF. DNA of the CDR3: TGCGCCAGCAGTGAGTACCAGCGGGAGCCCCAGTTCTTC.

This chain uses TRBV7-2 with TRBJ1-2, with 10 bases fitting TRBD1. The CDR3 contains 15 residues. Germline V gene data show CDR1 as SGHTA and CDR2 as FQGNSA. After removal of 2 bases from V and 5 bases from J, the junction contained 5 bases not matched to a gene. The CDR3 DNA is TGTGCCAGCAGCTTACAACCGGGACAGGGGTATGGCTACACCTTC. As protein: CASSLQPGQGYGYTF.

V is TRBV4-1 and J is TRBJ1-2, with 12 bases lining up with TRBD1. The CDR3 loop spans 17 amino acids. Germline V gene sequence: CDR1 MGHRA, CDR2 YSYEKL. Trimming took 1 base from V and 8 from J; bases not matched to a gene: 11. CDR3 coding DNA: TGCGCCAGCAGCCAAGGATTCTCCGGGACAGGGGGCAAGGGCTACACCTTC. It translates to CASSQGFSGTGGKGYTF.

The chain carries TRBV7-6 and TRBJ2-1; 8 bases fit TRBD2. The CDR3 loop spans 19 amino acids. Germline V CDR1 and CDR2: SGHVS, FNYEAQ. The J segment lost 0 bases and the V segment lost 1 base, leaving 11 bases of the junction unmatched. For the CDR3, the DNA is TGTGCCAGCAGCTTAGTTGATATCGGGAGGGCAGACTCCTACAATGAGCAGTTCTTC. This encodes CASSLVDIGRADSYNEQFF.

This clone was picked up one time. V and J are TRBV29-1 and TRBJ2-2; 7 bases match TRBD1. This CDR3 is 19 amino acids long. V gave up 5 bases and J gave up 0 bases; unmatched junction bases: 18. Germline values: CDR1 SQVTM, CDR2 ANQGSEA. In DNA form, the CDR3 reads TGCAGCGTTTCGTTGGGGGTGGGCCCGGGACAGTCGAACACCGGGGAGCTGTTTTTT. Translating it yields CSVSLGVGPGQSNTGELFF.

V and J are TRBV5-4 and TRBJ2-3, with 11 bases aligning to TRBD2. The V gene's germline CDR1 is SGHNT and CDR2 YYREEE (reference sequence). V lost 5 bases, J lost 4 bases, and 6 bases stayed unmatched. The CDR3 totals 15 residues. The CDR3 reads CASRTSGSYADTQYF. For the CDR3, the DNA is TGTGCCAGCAGAACTAGCGGGAGTTATGCAGATACGCAGTATTTT.

The genes are TRBV23-1 and TRBJ1-1; 8 bases line up with TRBD1. TRBV23-1 carries the ORF label, with uncertain function. V trimming: 0 bases; J trimming: 3 bases; junction bases outside the gene matches: 0. This CDR3 comprises 14 residues. The CDR3 bases are TGCGCCAGCAGTCAATCGACAGGGGACACTGAAGCTTTCTTT. This gives the protein CASSQSTGDTEAFF.

The chain employs TRBV18 and TRBJ1-4; 9 bases match TRBD1. Germline V gene sequence: CDR1 KGHSH, CDR2 LQKENI. J gave up 2 bases and V 5 bases, and 6 bases lay outside the gene matches. The CDR3 contains 16 residues. In DNA form, the CDR3 reads TGTGCCAGCTCAGGGACAGGGAGATGGACTAATGAAAAACTGTTTTTT. Its translation: CASSGTGRWTNEKLFF.

The chain recombines TRBV6-2 or TRBV6-3 with TRBJ2-7; a possible D gene is TRBD2 (6 bases). The CDR3 contains 16 residues. Trimming took off 6 bases at V and 3 bases at J, with 21 bases between the two ends. CDR1 and CDR2 from the germline V gene are MNHEY and SVGEGT. This chain's CDR3 is CASSPSYGRRYYEQYF. CDR3 sequence (DNA): TGTGCCAGCAGCCCCTCGTACGGGAGAAGGTACTACGAGCAGTACTTC.

In this sample, this clone turned up once. V gene TRBV9 combines with J gene TRBJ2-2; D not certain. The CDR3 covers 14 residues. V lost 0 bases and J lost 6, with 9 bases in between. Looked up from germline, CDR1 is SGDLS and CDR2 is YYNGEE. The CDR3 DNA follows: TGTGCCAGCAGCGTAGCGCAATCAGCCGGGGAGCTGTTTTTT. It yields the protein CASSVAQSAGELFF.

The rearrangement uses TRBV9 and TRBJ2-2, with 10 nucleotides matching TRBD2. The trim removed 0 bases at V and 8 bases at J, leaving 13 bases unmatched. There are 18 residues in the CDR3. Germline V gene lookup returns CDR1 SGDLS and CDR2 YYNGEE. The DNA for the CDR3 is TGTGCCAGCAGCGTAGGGTCCGGGCTAGCGGGAGTAAAAGGGGAGCTGTTTTTT. It translates to CASSVGSGLAGVKGELFF.

This chain links TRBV18 with TRBJ2-7, with 9 bases aligning to TRBD1. The CDR3 is 14 amino acids. CDR1 is KGHSH, CDR2 LQKENI, per germline. V lost 5 bases and J lost 6; bases outside the gene matches: 8. The CDR3 DNA follows: TGTGCCAGCTCATTAGGACAGGGGAATCGCGAGCAGTACTTC. Protein: CASSLGQGNREQYF.

This clone occurred once. V and J are TRBV9 and TRBJ2-7; 9 bases agree with TRBD1. Looked up from germline, CDR1 is SGDLS and CDR2 is YYNGEE. V lost 0 bases to trimming and J lost 3 bases; unmatched junction nucleotides: 4. The CDR3 has 15 amino acids. The CDR3 DNA reads TGTGCCAGCAGCGTAGCTGGGGGACAGGGCTACGAGCAGTACTTC. Protein product: CASSVAGGQGYEQYF.

The chain combines TRBV7-9 with TRBJ1-1; weak D call: TRBD1 (6 bases). V was trimmed by 4 bases and J by 2 bases, leaving 17 bases between them. The CDR3 spans 16 residues. Germline lookup yields CDR1 SEHNR and CDR2 FQNEAQ (reference sequence). This CDR3 is CASSSLGSRGNTEAFF. For the CDR3, the DNA is TGTGCCAGCAGCTCGTTGGGTTCCAGGGGTAACACTGAAGCTTTCTTT.

The chain couples TRBV5-1 to TRBJ2-1, with D unclear. CDR1 is SGHRS and CDR2 is YFSETQ in the germline V gene. V shed 6 bases and J shed 2 bases, with 9 bases lying between them. This CDR3 comprises 13 residues. CDR3 protein: CASMLRTYNEQFF. DNA for the CDR3: TGCGCCAGCATGTTGAGAACCTACAATGAGCAGTTCTTC.

The CDR3 DNA is TGTGCCAGCAGCCAAGTCCGGGATACGCAGTATTTT. It specifies CASSQVRDTQYF. The chain is built from TRBV14 and TRBJ2-3, with unresolved D. V lost 1 base to trimming and J lost 6 bases, with 5 bases between them. Per the germline V gene, CDR1 is SGHDN and CDR2 is FVKESK. The CDR3 is 12 amino acids.

The rearrangement uses TRBV7-3 and TRBJ1-2; TRBD1 matches 10 bases. The CDR3 loop spans 13 amino acids. After removal of 5 bases from V and 12 bases from J, the junction contained 9 bases not matched to a gene. From germline, CDR1 is SGHTA and CDR2 FQGTGA. CDR3 DNA sequence: TGTGCCAGCAGCGGGACTCGACAGGGGGCCAACACCTTC. It encodes CASSGTRQGANTF. Full variable domain (rest looked up from reference TRBV7-3 and TRBJ1-2): GAGVSQTPSNKVTEKGKYVELRCDPISGHTALYWYRQSLGQGPEFLIYFQGTGAADDSGLPNDRFFAVRPEGSVSTLKIQRTERGDSAVYLCASSGTRQGANTFGSGTRLTVV.

This chain connects TRBV7-2 to TRBJ1-4; 8 bases match TRBD1. Looked up from germline, CDR1 is SGHTA and CDR2 is FQGNSA. V lost 5 bases and J lost 4; bases outside the gene matches: 9. There are 16 residues in the CDR3. CDR3 bases: TGTGCCAGCAGCCAACAGGGGGGAAGTAATAATGAAAAACTGTTTTTT. Amino acid sequence: CASSQQGGSNNEKLFF.

The rearrangement joins TRBV29-1 to TRBJ2-7; 10 bases are shared with TRBD1. The CDR3 runs to 14 residues. Germline V gene lookup returns CDR1 SQVTM and CDR2 ANQGSEA. V shed 4 bases and J 2 bases; nucleotides not matched to a gene: 5. The CDR3 sequence is CSVGGTGVPYEQYF. For the CDR3, the DNA is TGCAGCGTTGGGGGGACAGGGGTCCCCTACGAGCAGTACTTC.